The 28 T cell receptor beta chains listed next were all sequenced from one sample in a study of CD8 T cells in ankylosing spondylitis. TCRdb re-derived calls from the 5' RACE reads in MiXCR, one entry per CDR3 protein. The sample carries around 230,000 distinct CDR3 sequences, roughly 8.6% recorded once. Sequenced input: blood, either unsorted or a sorted T cell fraction (not recorded which). These receptors all stem from a male donor with ankylosing spondylitis or in good health (not recorded which).

This clonotype came up many times. The J gene is TRBJ1-1, the V gene TRBV4-3, with D unresolved. The V gene lost 8 bases and the J gene lost 1 base, with 17 bases spanning the gap. The CDR3 is 15 residues long. Germline V gene data show CDR1 as LGHNA and CDR2 as YSLEER. The CDR3 spells CASGNGEPGNTEAFF. The CDR3 DNA reads TGCGCCAGCGGAAACGGGGAACCCGGGAACACTGAAGCTTTCTTT.

This clonotype was recorded at least ten times. This sequence joins TRBV5-1 and TRBJ1-1, with TRBD1 identical over 8 bases. This CDR3 region has 17 residues. J gave up 4 bases and V 4 bases, and 15 bases lay outside the gene matches. Germline V gene lookup returns CDR1 SGHRS and CDR2 YFSETQ. The CDR3 DNA sequence: TGCGCCAGCAGCCCGGGGACAGGTGCCACGAGAGGCACTGAAGCTTTCTTT. It yields the protein CASSPGTGATRGTEAFF.

As to this clonotype: A much larger clone differs by one base, so this may be a read error. The CDR3 region is CSGRDWGEWGTDTQYF. In DNA form, the CDR3 reads TGCAGTGGTAGAGATTGGGGGGAGTGGGGCACAGATACGCAGTATTTT. The V and J genes are TRBV20-1 and TRBJ2-3, with D possibly being TRBD2 (6 bases). The CDR3 length is 16 residues. Germline V CDR1 and CDR2: DFQATT, SNEGSKA (reference sequence).

The chain couples TRBV5-1 to TRBJ2-1, with D possibly being TRBD1 (5 bases). The germline CDR1 and CDR2 sequences are SGHRS and YFSETQ. This CDR3 spans 15 amino acids. Trimming shortened V by 1 base and J by 3 bases, and 11 bases separated the two germline ends. CDR3 DNA sequence: TGCGCCAGCAGCTTGCAGGGCCGTTACTACAATGAGCAGTTCTTC. This encodes CASSLQGRYYNEQFF.

This clonotype was seen many times. V usage is TRBV6-1 and J usage is TRBJ2-3, with 7 bases aligning to TRBD2. V was clipped by 7 bases and J by 3 bases; unmatched bases: 7. The CDR3 loop spans 14 amino acids. Germline V gene sequence: CDR1 MNHNS, CDR2 SASEGT. The CDR3 here is CASNGGLRTDTQYF. The CDR3 DNA follows: TGTGCCAGCAATGGGGGACTACGGACAGATACGCAGTATTTT.

This clonotype has ten or more counts. V is TRBV20-1 and J is TRBJ2-3; 7 bases match TRBD1. Losses at the gene ends were 2 bases for V and 3 bases for J; bases not matched to a gene: 14. CDR1 and CDR2 from the germline V gene are DFQATT and SNEGSKA (reference sequence). This CDR3 is 17 amino acids long. The CDR3 bases are TGCAGTGCTAGACGAATCTCCGGGACAGCTCGGACAGATACGCAGTATTTT. Translating gives CSARRISGTARTDTQYF.

There are a few counts of this clonotype. The chain links TRBV20-1 to TRBJ1-6; D remains ambiguous. The CDR3 extends over 16 amino acids. Germline CDR1 and CDR2: DFQATT and SNEGSKA (reference sequence). V gave up 3 bases and J gave up 6 bases, with 18 bases separating them. The CDR3, as DNA: TGCAGTGCTAGGTCGGTGGTAGGGTTAGGTAATTCACCCCTCCACTTT. Translating it yields CSARSVVGLGNSPLHF.

This clonotype was detected many times. This chain links TRBV4-3 with TRBJ2-5, with 7 bases identical to TRBD1. This CDR3 is 15 amino acids long. CDR1 and CDR2 from the germline V gene are LGHNA and YSLEER. V lost 4 bases and J lost 3; bases outside the gene matches: 8. CDR3 nucleotides: TGCGCCAGCAGCCCAGGGGGTTACCAGAAAGAGACCCAGTACTTC. This codes for CASSPGGYQKETQYF.

This clonotype was observed at least ten times. The chain uses TRBV7-3 and TRBJ2-1, with D perhaps matching TRBD1 (6 bases). The germline V gene has CDR1 SGHTA and CDR2 FQGTGA. Trimming cost V 2 bases and J 4 bases, with 12 bases left between them. The CDR3 sequence is 15 residues long. Here the CDR3 DNA reads TGTGCCAGCAGCTTAGGTGGGGGCGGTTACAATGAGCAGTTCTTC. It encodes CASSLGGGGYNEQFF. Based on the CDR3 plus reference TRBV7-3 and TRBJ2-1, the full variable domain is GAGVSQTPSNKVTEKGKYVELRCDPISGHTALYWYRQSLGQGPEFLIYFQGTGAADDSGLPNDRFFAVRPEGSVSTLKIQRTERGDSAVYLCASSLGGGGYNEQFFGPGTRLTVL.

The sample holds many counts of this clonotype. The chain is built from TRBV7-2 and TRBJ2-1, with TRBD2 matching 8 bases. V was pared by 0 bases and J by 7 bases, with 5 bases of the junction left unmatched. Germline V gene lookup returns CDR1 SGHTA and CDR2 FQGNSA. The CDR3 is made up of 15 amino acids. DNA of the CDR3: TGTGCCAGCAGCTTAGCGGTGTTAGCGGGGAATGAGCAGTTCTTC. Protein sequence: CASSLAVLAGNEQFF.

This clonotype was seen many times. This chain uses TRBV30 with TRBJ2-2, with unresolved D. Trimming shortened V by 0 bases and J by 3 bases, and 5 bases separated the two germline ends. The germline V gene encodes CDR1 GTSNPN and CDR2 SVGIG (reference sequence). CDR3 length equals 13 residues. For the CDR3, the DNA is TGTGCCTGGAGTGTATTGTACACCGGGGAGCTGTTTTTT. Translation: CAWSVLYTGELFF.

The chain carries TRBV20-1 and TRBJ2-1; a weak D match, TRBD1 (5 bases). Germline CDR1 and CDR2: DFQATT and SNEGSKA (reference sequence). The CDR3 extends over 15 amino acids. V was trimmed by 6 bases and J by 0 bases, leaving 15 bases between them. The CDR3 DNA follows: TGCAGTGCGCCACCCCCAGGGATCTCCTACAATGAGCAGTTCTTC. This translates into CSAPPPGISYNEQFF.

This clonotype was counted ten times or more. This chain joins TRBV10-3 and TRBJ1-6, with no clear D. The ends were cut back, 4 bases at V and 4 bases at J, with 8 bases in the middle. The CDR3 totals 14 residues. Germline values: CDR1 ENHRY, CDR2 SYGVKD. The chain's CDR3 is CAISVDQYNSPLHF. Here the CDR3 DNA reads TGTGCCATCAGTGTGGACCAGTATAATTCACCCCTCCACTTT.

This clonotype has ten or more counts. CDR3 amino acids: CSVDDTLDGYTF. The CDR3 DNA sequence: TGCAGCGTTGATGACACCTTAGATGGCTACACCTTC. The V call is TRBV29-1, the J call TRBJ1-2; the D is unclear. The CDR3 is 12 residues long. Germline CDR1 SQVTM, CDR2 ANQGSEA. Between the trimmed V and J ends, which lost 3 bases and 6 bases, there was a span of 11 bases.

A word on this clonotype: Since a much larger clone is just one base distant, this may be a read error. The genes are TRBV12-3 or TRBV12-4 and TRBJ2-7, with D uncertain. Trimming took 7 bases from V and 0 from J, leaving 13 bases between them. This CDR3 contains 14 residues. CDR3 region: CASISGPFSYEQYF. CDR3 bases: TGTGCCAGCATCTCAGGTCCATTCTCCTACGAGCAGTACTTC.

This clonotype has ten or more counts. The J gene is TRBJ1-4, the V gene TRBV20-1; perhaps TRBD1 as D (5 bases). Germline V gives CDR1 DFQATT, CDR2 SNEGSKA (reference sequence). Trimming left V 0 bases short and J 3 bases short, with 8 bases between. The CDR3 contains 14 residues. The CDR3 nucleotides read TGCAGTGCTAGAGATGGGGGACCTAATGAAAAACTGTTTTTT. Residues: CSARDGGPNEKLFF.

This clonotype was detected many times. This chain connects TRBV7-9 to TRBJ2-1, with no clear D. The V and J ends lost 3 bases and 8 bases respectively, with 8 bases between them. This CDR3 spans 12 amino acids. CDR1 SEHNR and CDR2 FQNEAQ come from the germline V gene (reference sequence). The CDR3 nucleotides are TGTGCCAGCAGCTTTAGTGTAGATGAGCAGTTCTTC. Translation gives CASSFSVDEQFF.

This clonotype was detected ten times or more. The V gene is TRBV4-2, the J gene TRBJ1-3; D gene uncertain. Germline V gene lookup returns CDR1 LGHNA and CDR2 YNFKEQ. CDR3 length: 15 amino acids. V lost 6 bases and J lost 0, with 12 bases in between. The DNA for the CDR3 is TGTGCCAGCAGAGAGACACTCTCCTCTGGAAACACCATATATTTT. Amino acid sequence: CASRETLSSGNTIYF.

This clonotype has at least ten counts. This chain uses TRBV11-3 with TRBJ2-1, with D possibly being TRBD1 (5 bases). Germline CDR1 SGHNT, CDR2 YENEEA. The V end lost 5 bases, the J end lost 7 bases, and 21 bases lay between the germline ends. The CDR3 length is 16 residues. The CDR3 here is CASSTQDSRMGNEQFF. The DNA of the CDR3 is TGTGCCAGCAGCACACAAGACAGTCGGATGGGGAATGAGCAGTTCTTC.

This clonotype was detected many times. V usage is TRBV5-1 and J usage is TRBJ2-3, with 8 nucleotides matching TRBD1. This CDR3 is built from 15 residues. Germline CDR1 reads SGHRS; CDR2 reads YFSETQ. V lost 0 bases and J lost 6; bases outside the gene matches: 6. For the CDR3, the DNA is TGCGCCAGCAGCTTGGGGGCAGGGGGCAAGGATACGCAGTATTTT. Its protein is CASSLGAGGKDTQYF.

This clonotype was seen repeatedly, ten times or more. The rearrangement links TRBV7-2 to TRBJ2-3; TRBD1 is a possible D gene (6 bases). The germline gives CDR1 SGHTA, CDR2 FQGNSA. The CDR3 extends over 14 amino acids. V lost 1 base and J 5 bases, leaving 10 bases between the germline ends. The CDR3 loop reads CASSLDRAEDTQYF. The CDR3 bases are TGTGCCAGCAGCTTAGACAGGGCGGAAGATACGCAGTATTTT.

This clonotype was seen at least ten times. V usage is TRBV12-3 or TRBV12-4 and J usage is TRBJ2-1, with a weak D call TRBD2 (6 bases). CDR3 length: 14 amino acids. V was pared by 3 bases and J by 5 bases, with 11 bases between. This chain's CDR3 is CASSFGGVNNEQFF. CDR3 sequence (DNA): TGTGCCAGCAGTTTCGGCGGGGTAAACAATGAGCAGTTCTTC.

The sample holds many counts of this clonotype. The chain joins TRBV7-2 to TRBJ2-7; 7 positions agree with TRBD1. CDR3 length: 15 amino acids. V shed 4 bases and J 1 base; nucleotides not matched to a gene: 7. Germline assignment: CDR1 SGHTA and CDR2 FQGNSA. The CDR3 bases are TGTGCCAGCAGCTCCTCCGGGACAGCATCCTACGAGCAGTACTTC. Its protein is CASSSSGTASYEQYF.

The table lists this clonotype with many counts. The chain combines TRBV18 with TRBJ1-6; 8 positions agree with TRBD1. This CDR3 is built from 15 residues. Germline values: CDR1 KGHSH, CDR2 LQKENI. The junction had 3 bases not matched to a gene; V was cut back by 3 bases and J by 5 bases. The CDR3 nucleotides read TGTGCCAGCTCACCCGCGACAGGGGATAATTCACCCCTCCACTTT. This translates into CASSPATGDNSPLHF.

This clonotype was detected many times. The chain combines TRBV7-2 with TRBJ2-1; 8 bases line up with TRBD2. This CDR3 is built from 15 residues. The germline CDR1 and CDR2 sequences are SGHTA and FQGNSA. V lost 0 bases and J lost 4; bases outside the gene matches: 2. CDR3 nucleotide sequence: TGTGCCAGCAGCTTAGCGGGACTAGGATACAATGAGCAGTTCTTC. Translating it yields CASSLAGLGYNEQFF.

The sample holds many counts of this clonotype. This rearrangement joins TRBV20-1 to TRBJ1-2, with a tentative D call TRBD1 (6 bases). Germline CDR1 DFQATT, CDR2 SNEGSKA (reference sequence). This CDR3 spans 12 amino acids. V lost 4 bases and J 5 bases, leaving 11 bases between the germline ends. This CDR3 reads CSATGTKYGYTF. The CDR3 DNA follows: TGCAGTGCTACCGGGACAAAATATGGCTACACCTTC.

V usage is TRBV20-1 and J usage is TRBJ1-1; D ambiguous. CDR3 length: 14 amino acids. Per the germline V gene, CDR1 is DFQATT and CDR2 is SNEGSKA (reference sequence). V was pared by 1 base and J by 2 bases, with 11 bases between. This chain's CDR3 is CSARVPGSNTEAFF. The CDR3, as DNA: TGCAGTGCTAGAGTCCCGGGGTCAAACACTGAAGCTTTCTTT.

In this sample, this clonotype turned up many times. The V gene is TRBV20-1, the J gene TRBJ1-6; perhaps TRBD1 as D (6 bases). The CDR3 consists of 15 residues. From germline, CDR1 is DFQATT and CDR2 SNEGSKA (reference sequence). V lost 2 bases and J lost 9, with 17 bases in between. The CDR3 DNA sequence: TGCAGTGCTAGAAGCCGGGGGATGGACAGTTCACCCCTCCACTTT. Its translation is CSARSRGMDSSPLHF.